What follows are 27 T cell receptor beta chains derived from one specimen sequenced in a study of blood T cell repertoires in COVID-19. This table comes from immunoSEQ multiplex PCR, and its TCRdb copy is limited to in-frame clones, with some not included. The data show 150,000 to 200,000 clones, around nine tenths seen once. The sequenced sample consisted of peripheral blood. All receptors derive from a man in his sixties with active or convalescent COVID-19.

This rearrangement joins TRBV5-1 to TRBJ1-5; D might be TRBD1 (5 bases). Germline CDR1 reads SGHRS; CDR2 reads YFSETQ. CDR3 length equals 15 residues. Trimming pared 4 bases from V and 1 base from J, leaving 12 bases between. CDR3 sequence reads: CASSARPGSNQPQHF. CDR3 DNA sequence: TGCGCCAGCAGCGCCCGACCAGGGAGCAATCAGCCCCAGCATTTT.

Regarding this clone: Other DNA sequences from this sample encode an identical CDR3 as well. V gene TRBV12-3 or TRBV12-4 combines with J gene TRBJ1-6; a possible D gene is TRBD1 (5 bases). Trimming removed 1 base at V and 8 bases at J, with 6 bases between. The CDR3 contains 13 residues. In DNA, the CDR3 is TGTGCCAGCAGTTTAGGGGGGGATTCACCCCTCCACTTT. Protein product: CASSLGGDSPLHF.

The genes are TRBV5-1 and TRBJ2-1; D ambiguous. The CDR3 runs to 14 residues. Germline V gene data show CDR1 as SGHRS and CDR2 as YFSETQ. Trimming left V 4 bases short and J 5 bases short, with 13 bases between. The CDR3 DNA reads TGCGCCAGCAGCAGACCTGGGCCGGACAATGAGCAGTTCTTC. Translated, it gives CASSRPGPDNEQFF.

The V call is TRBV7-8, the J call TRBJ1-1, with a weak D call TRBD1 (5 bases). Germline CDR1 reads SGHVS; CDR2 reads FQNEAQ. This CDR3 spans 14 amino acids. V dropped 4 bases and J dropped 4 bases, with 13 bases sitting between them. The CDR3 loop reads CASSSQTVGTEAFF. In nucleotides, the CDR3 is TGTGCCAGCAGCTCCCAGACAGTCGGCACTGAAGCTTTCTTT.

As to this clone: Other DNA sequences in the same sample also yield this CDR3. The rearrangement uses TRBV2 and TRBJ2-5; no firm D call. The CDR3 has 11 amino acids. The germline CDR1 and CDR2 sequences are SNHLY and FYNNEI. Deletions cut 6 bases from V and 2 bases from J, with 4 bases between. The CDR3 sequence: CASSPQETQYF. DNA for the CDR3: TGTGCCAGCAGCCCTCAAGAGACCCAGTACTTC.

This sequence joins TRBV28 and TRBJ2-7, with D tentatively TRBD1 (6 bases). The CDR3 sequence is 14 residues long. Germline values: CDR1 MDHEN, CDR2 SYDVKM. V dropped 4 bases and J dropped 1 base, with 11 bases sitting between them. The DNA of the CDR3 is TGTGCCAGCAGTTCGACAGGTTGGTCCTACGAGCAGTACTTC. This translates into CASSSTGWSYEQYF.

The rearrangement joins TRBV4-1 to TRBJ2-3; weak D call: TRBD2 (6 bases). The germline V and J ends were trimmed by 4 bases and 0 bases, with 20 bases remaining between them. The CDR3 totals 18 residues. Germline CDR1 reads MGHRA; CDR2 reads YSYEKL. The CDR3 here is CASSPYYELADSTDTQYF. The CDR3 coding sequence is TGCGCCAGCAGCCCCTATTATGAACTAGCAGATAGCACAGATACGCAGTATTTT.

V is TRBV5-1 and J is TRBJ2-3, with 12 bases that match TRBD2. There are 18 residues in the CDR3. V was pared by 2 bases and J by 1 base, with 8 bases of the junction left unmatched. Germline CDR1 reads SGHRS; CDR2 reads YFSETQ. For the CDR3, the DNA is TGCGCCAGCAGCTTTTCTAGCGGGGGGGCCTGGGGCACAGATACGCAGTATTTT. It translates to CASSFSSGGAWGTDTQYF.

This rearrangement joins TRBV6-5 to TRBJ2-3, with D possibly matching TRBD1 (5 bases). V was pared by 8 bases and J by 0 bases, with 12 bases between. The germline gives CDR1 MNHEY, CDR2 SVGAGI. This CDR3 is 14 amino acids long. The CDR3 nucleotides read TGTGCCAGCGGAAGGGCAGGGAGCACAGATACGCAGTATTTT. Residues: CASGRAGSTDTQYF.

This chain links TRBV18 with TRBJ1-1; D not resolved. With 3 bases removed from V and 1 base from J, the gap between germline ends came to 9 bases. The CDR3 sequence is 14 residues long. The germline V gene encodes CDR1 KGHSH and CDR2 LQKENI. CDR3 in DNA: TGTGCCAGCTCACCTCTAGGAGCGAACACTGAAGCTTTCTTT. It yields the protein CASSPLGANTEAFF.

CDR3 loop: CASSQGDRRNEQFF. The CDR3 DNA sequence: TGTGCCAGCAGCCAAGGGGACAGGAGGAATGAGCAGTTCTTC. The chain uses TRBV3-1 (or the pseudogene TRBV3-2) and TRBJ2-1, with 8 bases lining up with TRBD1. Germline-derived CDR1 and CDR2 are LGHDT and YNNKEL (reference sequence). J gave up 7 bases and V 1 base, and 3 bases lay outside the gene matches. This CDR3 contains 14 residues.

V gene TRBV19 combines with J gene TRBJ1-1; D remains ambiguous. Per the germline V gene, CDR1 is LNHDA and CDR2 is SQIVND (reference sequence). Trimming removed 6 bases from V and 1 base from J, with 6 bases in between. The CDR3 has 12 residues. The CDR3 DNA sequence: TGTGCCAGTAGAATACGGAACACTGAAGCTTTCTTT. The encoded protein is CASRIRNTEAFF. Looking up the rest from reference TRBV19 and TRBJ1-1 gives the full variable domain: DGGITQSPKYLFRKEGQNVTLSCEQNLNHDAMYWYRQDPGQGLRLIYYSQIVNDFQKGDIAEGYSVSREKKESFPLTVTSAQKNPTAFYLCASRIRNTEAFFGQGTRLTVV.

The genes are TRBV6-6 and TRBJ1-5; D is ambiguous. The CDR3 covers 12 residues. Trimming removed 2 bases from V and 5 bases from J, with 4 bases in between. Germline CDR1 is MNHNY and CDR2 is SVGAGI (reference sequence). Here the CDR3 DNA reads TGTGCCAGCAGTTACCCGGATCAGCCCCAGCATTTT. It codes for CASSYPDQPQHF.

The chain recombines TRBV4-1 with TRBJ2-7; a possible D gene is TRBD1 (6 bases). The V gene's germline CDR1 is MGHRA and CDR2 YSYEKL. V dropped 3 bases and J dropped 4 bases, with 13 bases sitting between them. This CDR3 contains 14 residues. CDR3 protein: CASSQVAGAYEQYF. The CDR3 bases are TGCGCCAGCAGCCAGGTGGCAGGGGCATACGAGCAGTACTTC.

The CDR3 DNA follows: TGTGCCAGCGCTCAGGCCCTGTTGAGCTCTGGAAACACCATATATTTT. Translated, it gives CASAQALLSSGNTIYF. The chain recombines TRBV4-2 with TRBJ1-3; unclear D gene. Trimming stripped 8 bases from V and 0 bases from J, with 17 bases between. CDR1 and CDR2 (germline): LGHNA, YNFKEQ. The CDR3 is 16 amino acids.

This clone was recorded once. The chain joins TRBV24-1 to TRBJ2-4, with TRBD2 as a possible D gene (6 bases). Trimming removed 8 bases from V and 1 base from J, with 14 bases in between. The CDR3 contains 15 residues. The germline gives CDR1 KGHDR, CDR2 SFDVKD. CDR3 sequence reads: CATTSGEVAKNIQYF. DNA for the CDR3: TGTGCCACCACTTCGGGGGAGGTGGCCAAAAACATTCAGTACTTC.

CDR3 sequence: CATSRDLGAEQFF. In DNA form, the CDR3 reads TGTGCCACCAGCAGAGATCTGGGGGCTGAGCAGTTCTTC. The chain links TRBV15 to TRBJ2-1, with D maybe TRBD1 (6 bases). The germline CDR1 and CDR2 sequences are LNHNV and YYDKDF (reference sequence). Deletions cut 0 bases from V and 9 bases from J, with 9 bases between. This CDR3 spans 13 amino acids.

The J gene is TRBJ2-7, the V gene TRBV7-8; 7 bases map to TRBD1. J lost 6 bases, V lost 6 bases, and 11 bases had no gene match. There are 14 residues in the CDR3. Germline V lookup: CDR1 SGHVS, CDR2 FQNEAQ. The CDR3 DNA follows: TGTGCCAGCAGTCCCGGGACAGCCGCGGGCGAGCAGTACTTC. Translation gives CASSPGTAAGEQYF.

This clone has just a few counts. The chain combines TRBV2 with TRBJ2-2, with a weak D call TRBD1 (6 bases). Trimming removed 6 bases from V and 4 bases from J, with 18 bases in between. The CDR3 sequence is 16 residues long. Germline V gene lookup returns CDR1 SNHLY and CDR2 FYNNEI. The CDR3 reads CASRDRGAGATGELFF. The CDR3 region has the DNA TGTGCCAGCAGGGACCGAGGGGCAGGGGCCACCGGGGAGCTGTTTTTT.

CDR3 in amino acids: CASSYGQGATGELFF. The CDR3 nucleotides are TGTGCCAGCAGTTACGGGCAGGGGGCGACCGGGGAGCTGTTTTTT. The chain uses TRBV6-5 and TRBJ2-2, with 8 bases matching TRBD1. CDR3 length: 15 residues. Trimming cost V 2 bases and J 5 bases; bases outside gene matches: 4. Germline V CDR1 and CDR2: MNHEY, SVGAGI.

The CDR3 DNA is TGCGCCAGCAGTGAGTCGAGGACACTTCATGGCTACACCTTC. Its translation: CASSESRTLHGYTF. The rearrangement links TRBV10-2 to TRBJ1-2, with D possibly matching TRBD1 (5 bases). This CDR3 is 14 amino acids long. V lost 0 bases, J lost 6 bases, and 11 bases lay in between. The germline CDR1 and CDR2 sequences are WSHSY and SAAADI.

This chain joins TRBV4-1 and TRBJ1-5; the D gene is possibly TRBD1 (6 bases). V dropped 4 bases and J dropped 3 bases, with 10 bases sitting between them. CDR1 and CDR2 from the germline V gene are MGHRA and YSYEKL. The CDR3 is 14 amino acids. CDR3 nucleotides: TGCGCCAGCAGCCCAACAGGGCCCAATCAGCCCCAGCATTTT. Translated, it gives CASSPTGPNQPQHF.

The rearrangement links TRBV4-1 to TRBJ2-7; 10 bases are shared with TRBD2. With 4 bases clipped from V and 0 bases from J, the junction kept 3 bases outside the gene matches. The CDR3 is 15 amino acids. CDR1 and CDR2 (germline): MGHRA, YSYEKL. The CDR3 DNA sequence: TGCGCCAGCAGCCTGACTAGCGGGCTCTCCTACGAGCAGTACTTC. Translation: CASSLTSGLSYEQYF.

The chain couples TRBV3-1 (or the pseudogene TRBV3-2) to TRBJ2-1; 11 positions agree with TRBD2. This CDR3 spans 14 amino acids. Trimming cost V 2 bases and J 10 bases; bases outside gene matches: 4. Germline CDR1 reads LGHDT; CDR2 reads YNNKEL (reference sequence). CDR3 nucleotides: TGTGCCAGCAGCCAACAAGGGACTAGCGGCGAGCAGTTCTTC. It translates to CASSQQGTSGEQFF.

The chain uses TRBV5-6 and TRBJ1-5; 7 nucleotides line up with TRBD1. This CDR3 is 13 amino acids long. Germline-derived CDR1 and CDR2 are SGHDT and YYEEEE. V was clipped by 2 bases and J by 8 bases; unmatched bases: 4. DNA of the CDR3: TGTGCCAGCAGCTTTAAGGGGGCAGAGCCCCAGCATTTT. It encodes CASSFKGAEPQHF.

This chain connects TRBV19 to TRBJ2-3; D gene unclear. The V and J ends lost 5 bases and 0 bases respectively, with 12 bases between them. This CDR3 contains 15 residues. Germline V gene lookup returns CDR1 LNHDA and CDR2 SQIVND (reference sequence). CDR3 residues: CASSLRGSSTDTQYF. As DNA, the CDR3 is TGTGCCAGTAGTCTACGAGGATCTAGCACAGATACGCAGTATTTT.

The V gene is TRBV7-9, the J gene TRBJ2-3, with 7 bases identical to TRBD2. Trimming removed 2 bases from V and 2 bases from J; junction bases left unmatched: 13. Germline assignment: CDR1 SEHNR and CDR2 FQNEAQ (reference sequence). This CDR3 is 18 amino acids long. The CDR3 DNA follows: TGTGCCAGCAGCTTATACCAGACATCCGGGGGGATCACAGATACGCAGTATTTT. Translation: CASSLYQTSGGITDTQYF.